One and the same sample provided the 14 T cell receptor beta chains below, sequenced in a study of shared clonotypes between healthy human individuals (dated by TCRdb to the early 2020s). Libraries were constructed by the immunoSEQ multiplex PCR assay. TCRdb re-hosts the immuneACCESS table, in-frame sequences only. Its copies lack some clones; in the studies checked, an unresolved V gene accounts for under half of them, and the cause for the rest is not known. The sample table records approximately 710,000 clones; about 90% of these occur just once. 34% of the sample goes to the ten largest clones. The sample consisted of memory CD8+ T cells from PBMCs. In light of the paper, this sample's cell subset or site label describes: CD45RO+ cells pooled with CCR7-negative TemRA cells. The receptors here all came from a man between 18 and 35 years old in good health. Some clones in this sample may be carry-over from other donors' samples.

This chain joins TRBV5-1 and TRBJ2-7; D is possibly TRBD1 (6 bases). The length of the CDR3 is 14 residues. The germline V gene encodes CDR1 SGHRS and CDR2 YFSETQ. V lost 4 bases, J lost 2 bases, and 13 bases lay in between. CDR3 loop: CASSTTDRTYEQYF. DNA of the CDR3: TGCGCCAGCAGCACAACGGACAGAACCTACGAGCAGTACTTC.

This clone was counted only a few times. The rearrangement joins TRBV7-9 to TRBJ1-1, with 8 bases fitting TRBD1. The trim removed 3 bases at V and 3 bases at J, leaving 9 bases unmatched. The CDR3 is made up of 16 amino acids. Per germline, CDR1 SEHNR and CDR2 FQNEAQ (reference sequence). The CDR3, as DNA: TGTGCCAGCAGCTTGAGGACAGGGTTGGCACACACTGAAGCTTTCTTT. Translated: CASSLRTGLAHTEAFF.

This clone occurred once. This chain uses TRBV5-6 with TRBJ2-5; D is ambiguous. The closer fit of TRBJ2-7 to the DNA end suggests the J call may be wrong. This CDR3 has 12 amino acids. Germline-derived CDR1 and CDR2 are SGHDT and YYEEEE. The chain's CDR3 is CASSLTPYEQYF. Here the CDR3 DNA reads TGTGCCAGCAGCTTGACACCCTACGAGCAGTACTTC.

The V and J genes are TRBV27 and TRBJ2-7, with a weak D call TRBD2 (5 bases). This CDR3 region has 13 residues. Trimming stripped 6 bases from V and 6 bases from J, with 15 bases between. The germline CDR1 and CDR2 sequences are MNHEY and SMNVEV (reference sequence). The CDR3 reads CASSPGIAIEQYF. CDR3 nucleotides: TGTGCCAGCAGCCCCGGGATAGCAATCGAGCAGTACTTC.

J is TRBJ2-7 and V is TRBV28; perhaps TRBD2 as D (5 bases). The CDR3 extends over 13 amino acids. The ends were cut back, 4 bases at V and 5 bases at J, with 12 bases in the middle. The V gene's germline CDR1 is MDHEN and CDR2 SYDVKM. The CDR3, as DNA: TGTGCCAGCAGTTCCGAGGGTTTCAACGAGCAGTACTTC. Translating it yields CASSSEGFNEQYF.

V and J are TRBV9 and TRBJ2-7, with 14 bases aligning to TRBD2. This CDR3 spans 17 amino acids. Germline trimming cut 3 bases from V and 10 bases from J; bases unmatched to any gene: 15. Germline V CDR1 and CDR2: SGDLS, YYNGEE. As DNA, the CDR3 is TGTGCCAGCAGCGAGGCCGACTCGGGACTAGCGGGAGAGATACAGTACTTC. It yields the protein CASSEADSGLAGEIQYF. Drawing the rest from reference TRBV9 and TRBJ2-7, the complete variable domain is DSGVTQTPKHLITATGQRVTLRCSPRSGDLSVYWYQQSLDQGLQFLIQYYNGEERAKGNILERFSAQQFPDLHSELNLSSLELGDSALYFCASSEADSGLAGEIQYFGPGTRLTVT.

CDR3 residues: CASSLGGAAGYTF. The DNA of the CDR3 is TGTGCCAGCAGCTTAGGGGGGGCGGCTGGCTACACCTTC. This sequence joins TRBV7-9 and TRBJ1-2, with TRBD1 as a possible D gene (6 bases). Germline CDR1 is SEHNR and CDR2 is FQNEAQ (reference sequence). The CDR3 sequence is 13 residues long. Trimming cost V 1 base and J 7 bases, with 10 bases left between them.

The chain joins TRBV7-9 to TRBJ2-7; the D gene could be TRBD1 or TRBD2 (5 bases each). This CDR3 is built from 15 residues. V was cut by 5 bases and J by 2 bases, with 16 bases left in between. The germline V gene encodes CDR1 SEHNR and CDR2 FQNEAQ (reference sequence). CDR3 sequence reads: CASSEPRDLTYEQYF. The CDR3 DNA sequence: TGTGCCAGCAGCGAACCCAGGGACCTCACCTACGAGCAGTACTTC.

The V gene is TRBV19, the J gene TRBJ2-1; maybe TRBD2 (5 bases). Trimming removed 6 bases from V and 4 bases from J, with 13 bases in between. Per germline, CDR1 LNHDA and CDR2 SQIVND (reference sequence). The CDR3 has 14 residues. The CDR3 protein is CASRIGGRYNEQFF. For the CDR3, the DNA is TGTGCCAGTAGGATCGGAGGACGGTACAATGAGCAGTTCTTC.

A note on this clone: Other DNA variants within this sample encode the same CDR3. The chain couples TRBV9 to TRBJ2-1; tentatively, D is TRBD1 (5 bases). CDR1 is SGDLS, CDR2 YYNGEE, per germline. Trimming removed 0 bases from V and 7 bases from J, with 8 bases in between. The CDR3 extends over 13 amino acids. The CDR3 coding sequence is TGTGCCAGCAGCGTAGGCAGGGTGAATGAGCAGTTCTTC. As protein: CASSVGRVNEQFF.

The CDR3 loop is CASSSPSHEQFF. CDR3 DNA sequence: TGCGCCAGCAGCTCCCCTTCCCATGAGCAGTTCTTC. The rearrangement uses TRBV5-1 and TRBJ2-1; D is ambiguous. This CDR3 is 12 amino acids long. Per germline, CDR1 SGHRS and CDR2 YFSETQ. Trimming cost V 3 bases and J 8 bases, with 9 bases left between them.

CDR3 DNA: TGTGCCAGCACCTGGGGGGGGCGGATTGGCACTGAAGCTTTCTTT. Translating gives CASTWGGRIGTEAFF. The chain carries TRBV6-1 and TRBJ1-1; possible D gene TRBD1, 6 bases. There are 15 residues in the CDR3. The germline V gene has CDR1 MNHNS and CDR2 SASEGT. V lost 7 bases and J lost 4, with 19 bases in between.

This chain joins TRBV27 and TRBJ2-3, with D unresolved. The germline gives CDR1 MNHEY, CDR2 SMNVEV (reference sequence). V was cut by 7 bases and J by 0 bases, with 5 bases left in between. The CDR3 covers 12 residues. The CDR3 loop is CASTSSTDTQYF. In DNA form, the CDR3 reads TGTGCCAGCACCTCTAGCACAGATACGCAGTATTTT.

As regards this clone: Within the sample, other DNA sequences also encode this same CDR3. V and J are TRBV27 and TRBJ1-4; TRBD1 matches at 7 bases. The germline CDR1 and CDR2 sequences are MNHEY and SMNVEV (reference sequence). V was clipped by 4 bases and J by 1 base; unmatched bases: 0. The CDR3 totals 14 residues. CDR3 bases: TGTGCCAGCAGTTCAGGGGGAACTAATGAAAAACTGTTTTTT. As protein: CASSSGGTNEKLFF.